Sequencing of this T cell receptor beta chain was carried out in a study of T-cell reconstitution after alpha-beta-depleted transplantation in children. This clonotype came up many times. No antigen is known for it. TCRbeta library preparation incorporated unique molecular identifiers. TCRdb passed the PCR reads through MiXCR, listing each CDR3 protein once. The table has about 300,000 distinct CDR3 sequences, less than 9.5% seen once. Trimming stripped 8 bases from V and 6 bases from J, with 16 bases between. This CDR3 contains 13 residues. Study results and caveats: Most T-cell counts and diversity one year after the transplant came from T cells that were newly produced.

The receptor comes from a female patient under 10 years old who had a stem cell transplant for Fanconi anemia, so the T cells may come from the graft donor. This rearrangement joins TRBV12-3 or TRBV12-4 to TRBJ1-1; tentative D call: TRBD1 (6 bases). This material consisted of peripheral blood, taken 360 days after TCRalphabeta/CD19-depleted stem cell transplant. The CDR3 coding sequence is TGTGCCAGCTTCAAGGGGGAATCCTCTGAAGCTTTCTTT. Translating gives CASFKGESSEAFF.